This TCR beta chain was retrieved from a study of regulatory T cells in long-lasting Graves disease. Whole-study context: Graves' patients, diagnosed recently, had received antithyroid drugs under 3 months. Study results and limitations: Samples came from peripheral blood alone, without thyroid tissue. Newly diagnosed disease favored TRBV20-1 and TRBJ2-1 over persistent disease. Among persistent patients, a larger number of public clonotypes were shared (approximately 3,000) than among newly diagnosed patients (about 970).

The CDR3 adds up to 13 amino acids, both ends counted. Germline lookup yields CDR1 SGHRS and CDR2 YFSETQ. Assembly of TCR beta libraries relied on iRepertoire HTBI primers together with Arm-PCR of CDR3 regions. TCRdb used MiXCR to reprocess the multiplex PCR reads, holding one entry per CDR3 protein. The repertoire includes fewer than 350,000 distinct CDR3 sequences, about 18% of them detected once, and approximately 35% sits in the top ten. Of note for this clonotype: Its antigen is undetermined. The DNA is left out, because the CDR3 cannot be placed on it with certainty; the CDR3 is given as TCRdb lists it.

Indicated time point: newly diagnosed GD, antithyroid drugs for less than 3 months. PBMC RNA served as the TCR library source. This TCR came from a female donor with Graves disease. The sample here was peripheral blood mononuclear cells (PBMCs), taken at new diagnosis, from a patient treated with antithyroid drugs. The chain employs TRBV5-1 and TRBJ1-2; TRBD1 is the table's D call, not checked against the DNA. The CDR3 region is CASSWGQGSGYIF.